Sequencing of this T cell receptor (beta chain) was carried out in a study of blood T cell repertoires in COVID-19. Across the study: Specimens from acute and convalescent COVID-19 originated in the United States, Italy and Spain. Nucleic acid was either cDNA or gDNA, and it came from T cells, B-cell-depleted T cells, or PBMCs.

Methods used by the authors: It was from reference gene primer amplification that nucleated cell counts were estimated. Using immunoSEQ multiplex PCR, the repertoire was profiled, and TCRdb retains in-frame clones only, with some absent. V and J calls and clone size are copied from that table; D and trimming were computed from the DNA. The sample lists approximately 15,000 clones, about 80% occurring once. CDR3 length: 15 amino acids. The junction had 6 bases not matched to a gene; V was cut back by 2 bases and J by 4 bases. Germline CDR1 and CDR2: SGHDT and YYEEEE. This rearrangement joins TRBV5-6 to TRBJ2-7; 10 bases are shared with TRBD1. The clonotype was recovered from a woman aged 60 to 75 with acute or convalescent COVID-19. Material: peripheral blood. In DNA, the CDR3 is TGTGCCAGCAGCTTATCCGGGACAGGGGTTTACGAGCAGTACTTC. This translates into CASSLSGTGVYEQYF.